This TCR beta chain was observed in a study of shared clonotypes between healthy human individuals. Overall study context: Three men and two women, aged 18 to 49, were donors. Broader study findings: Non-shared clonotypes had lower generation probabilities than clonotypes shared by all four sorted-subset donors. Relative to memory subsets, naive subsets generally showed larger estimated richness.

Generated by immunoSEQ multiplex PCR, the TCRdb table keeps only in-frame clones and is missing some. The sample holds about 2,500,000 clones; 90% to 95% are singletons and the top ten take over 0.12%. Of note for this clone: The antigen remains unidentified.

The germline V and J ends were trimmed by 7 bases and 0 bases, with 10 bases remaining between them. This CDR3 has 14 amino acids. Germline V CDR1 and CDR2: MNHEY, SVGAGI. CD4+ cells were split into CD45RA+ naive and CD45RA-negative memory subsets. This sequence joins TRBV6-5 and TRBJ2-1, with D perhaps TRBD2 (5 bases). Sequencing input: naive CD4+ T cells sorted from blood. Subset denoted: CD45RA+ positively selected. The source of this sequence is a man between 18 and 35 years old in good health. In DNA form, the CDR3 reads TGTGCCAGCAACCCCCGGGGCTCCTACAATGAGCAGTTCTTC. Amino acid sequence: CASNPRGSYNEQFF.